Reported below is one T cell receptor beta chain. There is no known antigen for this receptor. Per-base quality was not reported, and no clone a single base away is much larger than it. The sample originates from a study of blood T cell repertoires in COVID-19 (dated by TCRdb to 2019 to 2021). About the study as a whole: The collaborator samples originated in the United States, Italy and Spain and spanned the acute and convalescent phases of COVID-19. Deeply sampled blood TCRbeta repertoires from subjects exposed to, actively infected with, or recovered from COVID-19 were included in the dataset. The material from the prospective study consisted of cDNA or gDNA derived from T cells, B-cell-depleted T cells, or PBMCs. The repertoires were released in a freely available public database intended as a resource for research on the immune response to SARS-CoV-2. A de-identified subject ID, COVID-19 status, age in years and sex were almost always included in the sample metadata. The samples were drawn from the first 160 participants of the ongoing ImmuneRACE study and from 1,254 subjects provided by 6 global collaborators. Where available, HLA class I and class II types were taken from metadata supplied by the sample provider and were not determined by assay-based typing. The full study reports these points: The amount of clinical and demographic metadata varied by source and participant and was provided uncurated.

Each collaborating institution followed its own protocols to collect whole blood in K2EDTA tubes. For TCRbeta analysis, collaborators shipped samples as frozen whole blood, isolated PBMCs, or DNA extracted from either of those sample types. The immunoSEQ Assay, a bias-controlled multiplex PCR, was used to amplify TCRbeta CDR3 regions from genomic DNA. The published analysis was carried out like this. Nucleated cell counts per sample were estimated from amplification of reference gene primers within the assay. To quantify the absolute abundance of each unique TCRbeta CDR3 rearrangement, sequence reads were collapsed and filtered. For each sample, productive Simpson clonality was calculated as the square root of Simpson's diversity index across productive rearrangements. TCRdb took over this immuneACCESS table, retaining in-frame rearrangements with V and J assigned. Such tables are incomplete; in checked studies, under half of the missing clones stem from an unresolved V gene, and the remainder is unexplained. V and J calls and clone size are those listed in that table; D and trimming were worked out from the DNA. Within this sample are 98,000 or so clones, with roughly 90% of them counted one time only. The ten biggest clones cover under 6.5% of the sample.

CDR1 and CDR2 are read off the germline V gene as SGHTA and FQGNSA. The CDR3, cysteine through phenylalanine, is 14 amino acids long. The kept DNA is CDR3 alone, 42 bases in frame from the first base. V loses 3 bases, J loses 3 bases, and the germline ends lie 11 bases apart. The specimen sequenced was peripheral blood. This TCR was recovered from a human donor in a cohort sampled during active COVID-19. The chain is assembled from TRBV7-2 and TRBJ2-5; the D region possibly corresponds to TRBD1 (6 bases align). The CDR3 protein sequence reads: CASSLTRGKETQYF. The DNA reads as follows: TGTGCCAGCAGCTTGACCAGGGGAAAAGAGACCCAGTACTTC.